This entry features one T cell receptor (beta chain) sequence. Its antigen is unidentified. The source of the sample is a study of T cells expressing NK-cell markers. Findings and limits, study-wide: The leading position in the CD3+CD56-NKG2C+ fraction of a few donors also went to these clonotypes.

The CDR3 totals 16 residues. Germline-derived CDR1 and CDR2 are LNHNV and YYDKDF (reference sequence). Scientists made TCR beta cDNA using 5'RACE template switching with UMIs. With the 5' RACE reads reprocessed, TCRdb shows one record per CDR3 protein and no DNA. The sample has some 500,000 distinct CDR3 sequences. What was sequenced was blood T cells: a sorted CD56 or NKG2C T cell subset, CD4+ or CD8+ T cells, or bulk PBMC T cells (not recorded which). The V call is TRBV15, the J call TRBJ2-6. This sequence originates from a woman in her fifties or sixties in good health. CDR3 in amino acids: CATSRGQFSGANVLTF.